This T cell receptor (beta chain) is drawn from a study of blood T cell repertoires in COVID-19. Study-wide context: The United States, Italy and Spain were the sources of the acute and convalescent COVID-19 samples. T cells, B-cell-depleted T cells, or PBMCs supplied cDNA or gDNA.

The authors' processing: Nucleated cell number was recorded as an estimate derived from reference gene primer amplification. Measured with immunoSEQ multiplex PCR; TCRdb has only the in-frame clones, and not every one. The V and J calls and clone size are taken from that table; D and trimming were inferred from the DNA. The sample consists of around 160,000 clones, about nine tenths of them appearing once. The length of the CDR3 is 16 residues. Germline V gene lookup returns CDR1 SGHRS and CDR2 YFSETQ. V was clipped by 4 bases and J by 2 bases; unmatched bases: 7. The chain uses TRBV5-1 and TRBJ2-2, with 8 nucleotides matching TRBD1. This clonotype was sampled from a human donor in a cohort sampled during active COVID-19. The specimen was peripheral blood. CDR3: CASSTRTGTNTGELFF. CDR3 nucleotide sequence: TGCGCCAGCAGCACCCGGACAGGGACTAACACCGGGGAGCTGTTTTTT.